The 14 T cell receptor beta chains below come from one sample, sequenced in a study of graft-versus-host responses after intestinal transplantation. Their recognized antigens are unknown. TCRdb's copy holds only in-frame clones and misses some; the assay was immunoSEQ multiplex PCR. The sample includes approximately 99,000 clones, about 90% of them seen just once. The sample consisted of unstimulated CD8+ T cells sorted from spleen or lymph node cells, taken before transplant. The receptors shown here come from a human donor who was the organ donor for an intestinal transplant.

The chain has TRBV4-1 and TRBJ2-7; D is ambiguous. There are 13 residues in the CDR3. Between the trimmed V and J ends, which lost 4 bases and 2 bases, there was a span of 9 bases. Germline-derived CDR1 and CDR2 are MGHRA and YSYEKL. CDR3 coding DNA: TGCGCCAGCAGCCTCAGAGGAGCCTACGAGCAGTACTTC. Translated: CASSLRGAYEQYF.

V and J are TRBV28 and TRBJ1-1; no clear D. CDR1 is MDHEN and CDR2 is SYDVKM in the germline V gene. V was shortened by 8 bases and J by 2 bases, with 6 bases between the two germline ends. The CDR3 loop spans 11 amino acids. The CDR3 region is CASSDNTEAFF. The CDR3 DNA follows: TGTGCCAGCTCAGATAACACTGAAGCTTTCTTT.

The chain links TRBV5-1 to TRBJ1-1; D gene unclear. The CDR3 is 14 amino acids. Trimming stripped 5 bases from V and 1 base from J, with 12 bases between. Germline CDR1 is SGHRS and CDR2 is YFSETQ. CDR3 coding DNA: TGCGCCAGCAGTACCGGCGGCAGGAACACTGAAGCTTTCTTT. It is translated as CASSTGGRNTEAFF.

The V and J genes are TRBV9 and TRBJ2-1; 10 nucleotides line up with TRBD2. Germline loops: CDR1 SGDLS, CDR2 YYNGEE. Germline trimming cut 3 bases from V and 6 bases from J; bases unmatched to any gene: 9. CDR3 length: 16 residues. The CDR3: CASSGRGGTSVNEQFF. The DNA of the CDR3 is TGTGCCAGCAGCGGGAGAGGTGGGACTAGCGTCAATGAGCAGTTCTTC.

The chain is built from TRBV15 and TRBJ2-5, with TRBD2 identical over 13 bases. Germline loops: CDR1 LNHNV, CDR2 YYDKDF (reference sequence). The CDR3 sequence is 21 residues long. Trimming removed 1 base from V and 2 bases from J; junction bases left unmatched: 16. Written as DNA, the CDR3 is TGTGCCACCAGCAGAGCCCCCCCTCTAACTAGCGGGGGGGCCCGTCAAGAGACCCAGTACTTC. Translating it yields CATSRAPPLTSGGARQETQYF.

CDR3 DNA sequence: TGTGCCAGCGGACAGGGGCTCTACAATGAGCAGTTCTTC. Translated, it gives CASGQGLYNEQFF. V usage is TRBV28 and J usage is TRBJ2-1; 9 bases map to TRBD1. The V segment lost 8 bases and the J segment 3 bases; nucleotides outside the gene matches: 2. The CDR3 runs to 13 residues. Germline loops: CDR1 MDHEN, CDR2 SYDVKM. The entire variable domain, with the rest obtained from reference TRBV28 and TRBJ2-1, is as follows: DVKVTQSSRYLVKRTGEKVFLECVQDMDHENMFWYRQDPGLGLRLIYFSYDVKMKEKGDIPEGYSVSREKKERFSLILESASTNQTSMYLCASGQGLYNEQFFGPGTRLTVL.

This clone was observed a single time. V is TRBV5-4 and J is TRBJ1-1; the D is unclear. Germline assignment: CDR1 SGHNT and CDR2 YYREEE (reference sequence). The CDR3 is 16 amino acids. The germline V and J ends were trimmed by 4 bases and 3 bases, with 19 bases remaining between them. CDR3 coding DNA: TGTGCCAGCAGCCGACTGGGTCCGGCCCGGGACACTGAAGCTTTCTTT. It is translated as CASSRLGPARDTEAFF.

V and J are TRBV28 and TRBJ2-7; 7 bases agree with TRBD2. Trimming cost V 8 bases and J 0 bases; bases outside gene matches: 4. This CDR3 is built from 13 residues. CDR1 is MDHEN, CDR2 SYDVKM, per germline. The chain's CDR3 is CASSGGRSYEQYF. CDR3 DNA: TGTGCCAGCTCGGGAGGTCGCTCCTACGAGCAGTACTTC.

The rearrangement links TRBV2 to TRBJ2-1; TRBD2 might be the D (5 bases). Trimming took off 2 bases at V and 6 bases at J, with 8 bases between the two ends. This CDR3 is 13 amino acids long. Germline assignment: CDR1 SNHLY and CDR2 FYNNEI. This CDR3 is CASSETEANEQFF. The CDR3 DNA sequence: TGTGCCAGCAGTGAAACGGAGGCCAATGAGCAGTTCTTC.

The chain uses TRBV27 and TRBJ1-5, with 9 positions matching TRBD1. Germline V CDR1 and CDR2: MNHEY, SMNVEV (reference sequence). CDR3 length: 18 amino acids. The V and J ends lost 5 bases and 9 bases, in that order; junction bases with no gene match: 20. The chain's CDR3 is CASSTSAVQGAIDRPQHF. The CDR3 coding sequence is TGTGCCAGCAGTACATCTGCGGTACAGGGGGCAATTGATCGGCCCCAGCATTTT.

V is TRBV6-1 and J is TRBJ2-1; TRBD2 aligns across 8 bases. The CDR3 has 14 residues. V shed 7 bases and J 9 bases; nucleotides not matched to a gene: 11. Looked up from germline, CDR1 is MNHNS and CDR2 is SASEGT. The CDR3 coding sequence is TGTGCCAGCAAAGCGTCCGGGGGGGTTAGTGAGCAGTTCTTC. Translated, it gives CASKASGGVSEQFF.

This clone has only one observation. The chain recombines TRBV6-5 with TRBJ1-5; D may be TRBD1 (5 bases). The CDR3 is made up of 15 amino acids. Trimming removed 2 bases from V and 0 bases from J, with 8 bases in between. CDR1 is MNHEY, CDR2 SVGAGI, per germline. DNA for the CDR3: TGTGCCAGCAGTTACGGCAGGGATAGCAATCAGCCCCAGCATTTT. Residues: CASSYGRDSNQPQHF.

This CDR3 is CASSDDRGSSYEQYF. The CDR3, as DNA: TGCGCCAGCAGTGATGACAGGGGGAGCTCCTACGAGCAGTACTTC. V gene TRBV10-2 combines with J gene TRBJ2-7, with 9 bases that match TRBD1. Trimming cost V 3 bases and J 0 bases; bases outside gene matches: 3. The V gene's germline CDR1 is WSHSY and CDR2 SAAADI. The CDR3 extends over 15 amino acids.

The chain uses TRBV6-1 and TRBJ2-1; a possible D gene is TRBD2 (6 bases). This CDR3 contains 15 residues. V was trimmed by 2 bases and J by 3 bases, leaving 11 bases between them. Germline values: CDR1 MNHNS, CDR2 SASEGT. The CDR3 bases are TGTGCCAGCAGTGAATTGGGCGGGGTCTACAATGAGCAGTTCTTC. This sequence encodes CASSELGGVYNEQFF.